A selection of T cell receptor beta chains follows, all from one sample in a study of blood T cells in healthy people across ages. TCRdb analysed the 5' RACE reads with MiXCR anew, one entry per CDR3 protein. The sample has about 670,000 distinct CDR3 sequences, approximately 52% seen once; the top ten hold approximately 12%. Material for sequencing was blood. These receptor sequences come from an elderly woman in good health. Both conserved end residues are part of each CDR3. The D gene is left open where the match is weak. Clone size is shown for a subset of rows, as once, few, many or a class of expanded clone.

TGCAGCGTAAGGACAGGGGCTAACTATGGCTACACCTTC CSVRTGANYGYTF TRBD1 TRBJ1-2 - TRBV29-1
TGTGCCAGCAGTTACGGAAGGACTAGCGGGAGGGCAGATACGCAGTATTTT CASSYGRTSGRADTQYF TRBD2 TRBJ2-3 - TRBV6-5
TGTGCCGGCAGTGGGCGGGAGACTTACGAGCAGTACTTC CAGSGRETYEQYF TRBD2 TRBJ2-7 - TRBV27
TGTGCCAGTAGTATTGACATCGGTGGGGGGAATTCACCCCTCCACTTT CASSIDIGGGNSPLHF - TRBJ1-6 - TRBV19
TGTGCCAGCAGTTTACCTAGCGGGGGGGGCTACGGGCAGTACTTC CASSLPSGGGYGQYF TRBD2 TRBJ2-7 - TRBV28
TGTGCCACCAGTGAAGCAACGTCCCTCTACGAGCAGTACTTC CATSEATSLYEQYF - TRBJ2-7 once TRBV24-1
TGTGCCACCAGTGATAGCAGGAGCACAGATACGCAGTATTTT CATSDSRSTDTQYF - TRBJ2-3 - TRBV24-1
TGTGCCAGCAGTGAGAGGACCGGGTCCCGGGGAAGTTCAGATACGCAGTATTTT CASSERTGSRGSSDTQYF - TRBJ2-3 few TRBV6-1
TGTGCCAGCAGCTCAAGACTAGCGGGGGGCATACCCCAGTACTTC CASSSRLAGGIPQYF TRBD2 TRBJ2-5 - TRBV7-2
TGTGCCAGCAGCCAAGTTTTTGATAAGCGCGACTATGGCTACACCTTC CASSQVFDKRDYGYTF - TRBJ1-2 - TRBV3-1
TGCAGCGGTGGACAGGCAATGAACACTGAAGCTTTCTTT CSGGQAMNTEAFF TRBD1 TRBJ1-1 - TRBV29-1
TGTGCCAGCACAAGGGAGGCGGGGAGGGGCACAGATACGCAGTATTTT CASTREAGRGTDTQYF TRBD2 TRBJ2-3 many TRBV6-6
TGCAGCGCCTCCTGGGGTACGCAGTATTTT CSASWGTQYF - TRBJ2-3 - TRBV29-1
TGCAGTGCTAGGAGCGACGAAAAACTGTTTTTT CSARSDEKLFF - TRBJ1-4 - TRBV20-1
TGTGCCAGCAGCCACTTGTCCTCCGAGCAGTACTTC CASSHLSSEQYF - TRBJ2-7 - TRBV7-9
TGTGCCAGCAGTTACGCGAGGCAGGCCCAAGAGACCCAGTACTTC CASSYARQAQETQYF - TRBJ2-5 - TRBV6-6
TGTGCCAGCAGCTTATGGGCAAGCTCCTACAATGAGCAGTTCTTC CASSLWASSYNEQFF - TRBJ2-1 few TRBV7-2
TGTGCCAGCAATCCTATTTCGGGACAGGGATCCTACGAGCAGTACTTC CASNPISGQGSYEQYF TRBD1 TRBJ2-7 - TRBV11-2
TGCAGCGTAGAACTCGGGACTAGCGGGAGTACAGATACGCAGTATTTT CSVELGTSGSTDTQYF TRBD2 TRBJ2-3 many TRBV29-1
TGTGCCAGCAGCTTAGCCAGACACTATGGCTACACCTTC CASSLARHYGYTF - TRBJ1-2 many TRBV7-9
TGCAGTGCTAGAGATGGATCCGAGACCCAGTACTTC CSARDGSETQYF - TRBJ2-5 many TRBV20-1
TGTGCCAGCGGCAACCCGGGACAGGGTATCTACGAGCAGTACTTC CASGNPGQGIYEQYF TRBD1 TRBJ2-7 many TRBV28
TGTGCCAGCAGCAAAATCGGTACTAGCGGGAAATACCAAACGAAGTCCCAGTACTTC CASSKIGTSGKYQTKSQYF - TRBJ2-5 - TRBV21-1
TGTGCCAGCAGTTTTCGTGGCGGAGCCTTCGGTGAGCAGTTCTTC CASSFRGGAFGEQFF - TRBJ2-1 once TRBV28
TGCGCCAGCAGCTCCACAAGTTTGAACACCGGGGAGCTGTTTTTT CASSSTSLNTGELFF - TRBJ2-2 few TRBV5-1
TGCAGTGCTAGACCGAGGGTGATAGCGGGGGGGATCACAGATACGCAGTATTTT CSARPRVIAGGITDTQYF TRBD2 TRBJ2-3 many TRBV20-1
TGCAGCACAAGACTAGCGGGAGGGTTCGAGCAGTACTTC CSTRLAGGFEQYF TRBD2 TRBJ2-7 few TRBV29-1
TGTGCCACCAGCAGATCTAGCGGCGGGGGTCTCACAGATACGCAGTATTTT CATSRSSGGGLTDTQYF TRBD2 TRBJ2-3 - TRBV15
TGTGCCAGCAGCTTGTTGGGAGTAAGCACTGAAGCTTTCTTT CASSLLGVSTEAFF - TRBJ1-1 few TRBV7-2
TGTGCCAGCAGCTTGGGGGTAGCGGATGTGTATACGCAGTATTTT CASSLGVADVYTQYF - TRBJ2-3 few TRBV5-5
TGTGCCACCAGCAGAGATATCACAGATACGCAGTATTTT CATSRDITDTQYF - TRBJ2-3 many TRBV15
TGTGCCAGCAGCGTCTCAACCACCGGGGAGCTGTTTTTT CASSVSTTGELFF - TRBJ2-2 few TRBV12-3/TRBV12-4
TGTGCCAGCAGTTATTCAAAACCGCTGTCGGGCACCGGGGAGCTGTTTTTT CASSYSKPLSGTGELFF - TRBJ2-2 - TRBV28
TGCGCCAGCAAAGAGGGCTTCTCTGGAAACACCATATATTTT CASKEGFSGNTIYF - TRBJ1-3 many TRBV5-1
TGCGCCAGCAGTGACAGCCTATACAATGAGCAGTTCTTC CASSDSLYNEQFF - TRBJ2-1 many TRBV10-1
TGTGCCAGCAGCTTCTACCCGGACGGGGGGGATACGCAGTATTTT CASSFYPDGGDTQYF TRBD2 TRBJ2-3 - TRBV7-2
TGTGCCAGCAGAGCATCTAGCGGAGGCACAGATACGCAGTATTTT CASRASSGGTDTQYF TRBD2 TRBJ2-3 - TRBV6-6
TGTGCCAGCAGACCGGGACTAGCGGGGGGAGGAGGCTCCTACGAGCAGTACTTC CASRPGLAGGGGSYEQYF TRBD2 TRBJ2-7 - TRBV4-2
TGTGCCAGCTCAACGGAACAGGCTCGAAATTCACCCCTCCACTTT CASSTEQARNSPLHF - TRBJ1-6 - TRBV18
TGTGCCAGCAGCCAAGATCCGATGGCACTCCGGGGCACTGAAGCTTTCTTT CASSQDPMALRGTEAFF - TRBJ1-1 - TRBV3-1
TGTGCCAGCAGTTCGCAGGGGGCTGGCACCGGGGAGCTGTTTTTT CASSSQGAGTGELFF TRBD1 TRBJ2-2 few TRBV12-3/TRBV12-4
TGTGCCAGCAGCCTCAGAGCCGGGACAACACTCACCTACGAGCAGTACTTC CASSLRAGTTLTYEQYF - TRBJ2-7 few TRBV12-3/TRBV12-4
TGCAGTGCTAGAAGGGACAGCCATTCACCCCTCCACTTT CSARRDSHSPLHF TRBD1 TRBJ1-6 few TRBV20-1
TGCGCCAGCAGCCAAGATCGAGCGGGGGTGGCAGATACGCAGTATTTT CASSQDRAGVADTQYF TRBD2 TRBJ2-3 - TRBV4-3